One sample yielded the 32 T cell receptor beta chains listed below, sequenced in a study of T-cell reconstitution after alpha-beta-depleted transplantation in children. Molecular barcoding with unique molecular identifiers was used for the TCRbeta library. Via MiXCR, TCRdb re-called the PCR reads, giving one row per CDR3 protein. The data contain about 980,000 distinct CDR3 sequences, 25% to 35% of them singletons. The specimen comprised PBMCs, mostly from graft donor cells, sampled 360 days after TCRalphabeta/CD19-depleted stem cell transplant. Receptors originate from a boy under two years old who had a stem cell transplant for SCID, so the T cells may come from the graft donor.

This chain connects TRBV2 to TRBJ2-1; D perhaps matches TRBD2 (6 bases). The CDR3 is made up of 17 amino acids. V was shortened by 2 bases and J by 1 base, with 15 bases between the two germline ends. CDR1 SNHLY and CDR2 FYNNEI come from the germline V gene. CDR3 in amino acids: CASSEKEGDWSYNEQFF. Written as DNA, the CDR3 is TGTGCCAGCAGTGAAAAGGAGGGCGACTGGTCCTACAATGAGCAGTTCTTC.

This clonotype was counted a few times. CDR3 sequence reads: CASGLASLEQYF. In DNA, the CDR3 is TGTGCCTCGGGACTAGCGTCCCTCGAGCAGTACTTC. This chain connects TRBV10-3 to TRBJ2-7, with TRBD2 matching 10 bases. V shed 11 bases and J 6 bases; nucleotides not matched to a gene: 7. This CDR3 is built from 12 residues. Germline values: CDR1 ENHRY, CDR2 SYGVKD.

There are a few counts of this clonotype. The chain recombines TRBV4-1 with TRBJ1-4; D is ambiguous. CDR1 MGHRA and CDR2 YSYEKL come from the germline V gene. The CDR3 loop spans 15 amino acids. The V end lost 0 bases, the J end lost 3 bases, and 8 bases lay between the germline ends. The CDR3 DNA reads TGCGCCAGCAGCCAAGAAGCAGGTCCTAATGAAAAACTGTTTTTT. Protein sequence: CASSQEAGPNEKLFF.

The chain employs TRBV4-2 and TRBJ1-2; the D gene is possibly TRBD1 (6 bases). This CDR3 is 13 amino acids long. CDR1 is LGHNA, CDR2 YNFKEQ, per germline. Trimming took off 0 bases at V and 7 bases at J, with 9 bases between the two ends. The CDR3 region is CASSQDRGGGYTF. In nucleotides, the CDR3 is TGTGCCAGCAGCCAAGACAGGGGAGGTGGCTACACCTTC.

The rearrangement links TRBV7-2 to TRBJ1-1; no reliable D call. The CDR3 contains 12 residues. Germline lookup yields CDR1 SGHTA and CDR2 FQGNSA. The CDR3 sequence: CAGAGENTEAFF. CDR3 nucleotide sequence: TGTGCTGGTGCCGGGGAGAACACTGAAGCTTTCTTT.

V and J are TRBV12-3 or TRBV12-4 and TRBJ2-1; TRBD2 matches at 12 bases. The CDR3 contains 19 residues. The V gene end was trimmed by 4 bases and the J gene end by 0 bases; junction bases not matched to a gene: 10. The CDR3, as DNA: TGTGCCAGCAGTTACGGGACTAGCGGGTTTTTCAGCTCCTACAATGAGCAGTTCTTC. Amino acids: CASSYGTSGFFSSYNEQFF.

The genes are TRBV2 and TRBJ2-2, with 8 nucleotides matching TRBD1. Germline loops: CDR1 SNHLY, CDR2 FYNNEI. Trimming cost V 6 bases and J 1 base; bases outside gene matches: 4. This CDR3 has 15 residues. The CDR3 sequence is CASRDRDKNTGELFF. The CDR3 DNA reads as TGTGCCAGCAGGGACAGGGATAAGAACACCGGGGAGCTGTTTTTT.

The sample holds a few counts of this clonotype. The chain has TRBV4-1 and TRBJ1-1; D unresolved. This CDR3 comprises 15 residues. Trimming removed 1 base at V and 4 bases at J, with 13 bases between. The germline V gene encodes CDR1 MGHRA and CDR2 YSYEKL. The CDR3 loop is CASSQAEAGGTEAFF. In DNA, the CDR3 is TGCGCCAGCAGCCAAGCAGAAGCGGGTGGCACTGAAGCTTTCTTT.

This chain links TRBV20-1 with TRBJ2-7; D not resolved. Germline-derived CDR1 and CDR2 are DFQATT and SNEGSKA (reference sequence). Trimming removed 4 bases at V and 2 bases at J, with 12 bases between. The CDR3 extends over 13 amino acids. Here the CDR3 reads CSATPEIPYEQYF. DNA for the CDR3: TGCAGTGCTACCCCCGAGATTCCCTACGAGCAGTACTTC.

The rearrangement links TRBV12-5 to TRBJ2-2; the D gene is possibly TRBD2 (5 bases). Germline V gene sequence: CDR1 LGHNT, CDR2 FRNRAP. CDR3 size: 15 residues. Trimming cost V 5 bases and J 1 base, with 11 bases left between them. The CDR3 sequence is CASGALARNTGELFF. The CDR3, as DNA: TGTGCTAGTGGTGCCCTAGCCCGGAACACCGGGGAGCTGTTTTTT.

The chain couples TRBV29-1 to TRBJ1-2; no firm D call. V shed 3 bases and J shed 3 bases, with 5 bases lying between them. Germline V gives CDR1 SQVTM, CDR2 ANQGSEA. The CDR3 is 11 amino acids. For the CDR3, the DNA is TGCAGCGTTGAGCCAGACTATGGCTACACCTTC. As protein: CSVEPDYGYTF. Full variable domain (missing parts from reference TRBV29-1 and TRBJ1-2): SAVISQKPSRDICQRGTSLTIQCQVDSQVTMMFWYRQQPGQSLTLIATANQGSEATYESGFVIDKFPISRPNLTFSTLTVSNMSPEDSSIYLCSVEPDYGYTFGSGTRLTVV.

The gene calls are TRBV20-1 and TRBJ2-5; 14 bases are a match to TRBD2. The junction had 7 bases not matched to a gene; V was cut back by 6 bases and J by 4 bases. Germline CDR1 DFQATT, CDR2 SNEGSKA (reference sequence). This CDR3 has 15 amino acids. The DNA of the CDR3 is TGCAGTGCCTCTCCCGGACTAGCGGGGGGAGAGACCCAGTACTTC. Translating gives CSASPGLAGGETQYF.

This clonotype was counted a few times. The chain is built from TRBV9 and TRBJ2-7, with a tentative D call TRBD1 (6 bases). Looked up from germline, CDR1 is SGDLS and CDR2 is YYNGEE. This CDR3 is 15 amino acids long. The V and J ends lost 0 bases and 1 base respectively, with 11 bases between them. The CDR3 reads CASSVGSGASYEQYF. CDR3 DNA sequence: TGTGCCAGCAGCGTAGGGTCAGGGGCGTCCTACGAGCAGTACTTC.

The chain couples TRBV10-3 to TRBJ1-2; D is undetermined. V was shortened by 7 bases and J by 0 bases, with 18 bases between the two germline ends. The CDR3 covers 16 residues. CDR1 is ENHRY and CDR2 is SYGVKD in the germline V gene. The CDR3 reads CAIKGQQFQTNYGYTF. Written as DNA, the CDR3 is TGTGCCATCAAGGGTCAACAATTCCAGACTAACTATGGCTACACCTTC.

The table lists this clonotype with a count of one. The V call is TRBV12-3 or TRBV12-4, the J call TRBJ2-1; D possibly corresponds to TRBD2 (6 bases). This CDR3 is 14 amino acids long. The V end was cut by 6 bases, the J end by 3 bases, with 12 bases between. The CDR3 loop is CASSRLEFYNEQFF. CDR3 nucleotide sequence: TGTGCCAGCAGCAGACTAGAGTTCTACAATGAGCAGTTCTTC.

The J gene is TRBJ1-4, the V gene TRBV16; D not certain. The V and J ends lost 1 base and 1 base respectively, with 10 bases between them. The CDR3 has 16 amino acids. CDR1 is KGHSY and CDR2 is FQNENV in the germline V gene. The CDR3 region is CASSQYHGLTNEKLFF. The CDR3, as DNA: TGTGCCAGCAGCCAATACCACGGGCTAACTAATGAAAAACTGTTTTTT.

The chain uses TRBV5-1 and TRBJ2-5; 7 nucleotides line up with TRBD1. J lost 5 bases, V lost 2 bases, and 9 bases had no gene match. CDR1 SGHRS and CDR2 YFSETQ come from the germline V gene. The CDR3 runs 15 residues. The CDR3 spells CASSFRGPSGETQYF. The CDR3 DNA reads TGCGCCAGCAGCTTTAGGGGGCCGTCCGGGGAGACCCAGTACTTC.

In its sample, this clonotype was seen many times. This chain links TRBV6-1 with TRBJ2-2; 7 bases are shared with TRBD1. The CDR3 has 17 residues. In germline, CDR1 is MNHNS, CDR2 SASEGT. With V trimmed by 6 bases and J by 3 bases, 13 bases remained unmatched. The CDR3 is CASSRVHIQGDTGELFF. The CDR3 DNA sequence: TGTGCCAGCAGCCGGGTCCATATCCAGGGGGACACCGGGGAGCTGTTTTTT.

The table lists this clonotype with a few counts. CDR3 bases: TGCGCCAGCAGCCAGACGCCGGGACAGGGAACAGATACGCAGTATTTT. It yields the protein CASSQTPGQGTDTQYF. The J gene is TRBJ2-3, the V gene TRBV4-3; TRBD1 matches 9 bases. This CDR3 comprises 16 residues. V lost 3 bases and J lost 3; bases outside the gene matches: 7. Germline lookup yields CDR1 LGHNA and CDR2 YSLEER.

V usage is TRBV12-3 or TRBV12-4 and J usage is TRBJ1-4; no clear D gene. The CDR3 extends over 14 amino acids. V shed 6 bases and J shed 3 bases, with 11 bases lying between them. CDR3 nucleotides: TGTGCCAGCAGCGCCCTTTGGCCTAATGAAAAACTGTTTTTT. As protein: CASSALWPNEKLFF.

About this clonotype itself: The conserved phenylalanine or tryptophan is not found at the CDR3 terminus, so this likely reflects a read error. This sequence joins TRBV6-2 or TRBV6-3 and TRBJ2-1; TRBD1 matches 9 bases. V shed 6 bases, J shed 0 bases, and the junction held 21 bases outside the gene matches. CDR1 and CDR2 from the germline V gene are MNHEY and SVGEGT. This CDR3 is 21 amino acids long. In nucleotides, the CDR3 is TGTGCCAGCAGGCGTTATTTAAAGACAGGGGGGCAACAAGGCTCCTACAATGAGCAGTTCTAC. Translation gives CASRRYLKTGGQQGSYNEQFY.

The rearrangement uses TRBV5-4 and TRBJ1-5, with 8 bases that match TRBD1. The CDR3 is 15 amino acids. The ends lost 0 bases at V and 5 bases at J; junction bases unmatched: 4. The germline gives CDR1 SGHNT, CDR2 YYREEE (reference sequence). The CDR3 nucleotides are TGTGCCAGCAGCTTGGGCACAGGGGGGGATCAGCCCCAGCATTTT. As protein: CASSLGTGGDQPQHF.

This clonotype was seen repeatedly, ten times or more. This chain uses TRBV12-3 or TRBV12-4 with TRBJ2-5, with 10 bases aligning to TRBD1. The CDR3 runs 13 residues. V dropped 7 bases and J dropped 4; count of bases not matched to a gene: 3. The CDR3 nucleotides are TGTGCCAGCACCCGGGACAGGGGAGAGACCCAGTACTTC. Protein product: CASTRDRGETQYF.

The chain is built from TRBV5-1 and TRBJ1-2, with D perhaps matching TRBD1 (6 bases). Germline V gene data show CDR1 as SGHRS and CDR2 as YFSETQ. The CDR3 contains 13 residues. Trimming left V 2 bases short and J 8 bases short, with 13 bases between. The CDR3 DNA reads TGCGCCAGCAGCTTTCAACAGGGTAGAGGCTACACCTTC. Translation: CASSFQQGRGYTF.

CDR3 region: CSARGNRVYNEQFF. The CDR3, as DNA: TGCAGTGCTAGAGGTAATCGAGTCTACAATGAGCAGTTCTTC. The rearrangement uses TRBV20-1 and TRBJ2-1; unclear D gene. CDR1 DFQATT and CDR2 SNEGSKA come from the germline V gene (reference sequence). V lost 1 base and J lost 3, with 10 bases in between. The CDR3 has 14 residues.

V usage is TRBV29-1 and J usage is TRBJ2-2, with TRBD1 matching 7 bases. Germline V gene lookup returns CDR1 SQVTM and CDR2 ANQGSEA. V shed 7 bases and J 1 base; nucleotides not matched to a gene: 3. The CDR3 has 13 amino acids. The CDR3 sequence: CSERGRNTGELFF. The CDR3 DNA sequence: TGCAGCGAGAGGGGGCGGAACACCGGGGAGCTGTTTTTT.

The chain is built from TRBV20-1 and TRBJ1-1; D possibly corresponds to TRBD1 (5 bases). Germline CDR1 and CDR2: DFQATT and SNEGSKA (reference sequence). V was clipped by 6 bases and J by 3 bases, with 17 bases between them. This CDR3 is built from 14 residues. CDR3 loop: CSAGPGGLDTEAFF. Written as DNA, the CDR3 is TGCAGTGCGGGGCCCGGGGGGTTGGACACTGAAGCTTTCTTT.

There are many counts of this clonotype. The gene calls are TRBV11-2 and TRBJ2-7, with D unclear. Germline CDR1 and CDR2: SGHAT and FQNNGV. Trimming stripped 5 bases from V and 2 bases from J, with 16 bases between. There are 15 residues in the CDR3. CDR3 sequence reads: CASSLLPVNPYEQYF. DNA of the CDR3: TGTGCCAGCAGCCTGCTTCCGGTTAATCCCTACGAGCAGTACTTC.

V usage is TRBV6-1 and J usage is TRBJ2-1, with a weak D call TRBD2 (6 bases). Germline CDR1 reads MNHNS; CDR2 reads SASEGT. With 11 bases removed from V and 6 bases from J, the gap between germline ends came to 23 bases. The CDR3 consists of 15 residues. CDR3 bases: TGTGCCGCCACGAATGGGGGGAGAGATCTCAATGAGCAGTTCTTC. Its protein is CAATNGGRDLNEQFF.

The chain employs TRBV4-3 and TRBJ2-3; unclear D gene. Germline lookup yields CDR1 LGHNA and CDR2 YSLEER. The CDR3 runs to 16 residues. The V end lost 0 bases, the J end lost 4 bases, and 14 bases lay between the germline ends. The CDR3 nucleotides are TGCGCCAGCAGCCAAGAGGAGACTCCGAGCCCAGATACGCAGTATTTT. Its protein product is CASSQEETPSPDTQYF.

The rearrangement joins TRBV6-1 to TRBJ2-7; D ambiguous. The CDR3 runs 15 residues. Trimming pared 6 bases from V and 2 bases from J, leaving 17 bases between. Germline V gene data show CDR1 as MNHNS and CDR2 as SASEGT. CDR3 DNA sequence: TGTGCCAGCAGCCCCTCCGGCAGGTCAACCTACGAGCAGTACTTC. It is translated as CASSPSGRSTYEQYF.

This clonotype was found a few times. The chain is built from TRBV4-2 and TRBJ2-6, with 8 bases that match TRBD1. Germline V lookup: CDR1 LGHNA, CDR2 YNFKEQ. V trimming: 4 bases; J trimming: 5 bases; junction bases outside the gene matches: 16. The CDR3 covers 19 residues. The CDR3 reads CASSPTGQVYEVWANVLTF. The CDR3 bases are TGTGCCAGCAGCCCCACGGGACAGGTTTATGAAGTCTGGGCCAACGTCCTGACTTTC.